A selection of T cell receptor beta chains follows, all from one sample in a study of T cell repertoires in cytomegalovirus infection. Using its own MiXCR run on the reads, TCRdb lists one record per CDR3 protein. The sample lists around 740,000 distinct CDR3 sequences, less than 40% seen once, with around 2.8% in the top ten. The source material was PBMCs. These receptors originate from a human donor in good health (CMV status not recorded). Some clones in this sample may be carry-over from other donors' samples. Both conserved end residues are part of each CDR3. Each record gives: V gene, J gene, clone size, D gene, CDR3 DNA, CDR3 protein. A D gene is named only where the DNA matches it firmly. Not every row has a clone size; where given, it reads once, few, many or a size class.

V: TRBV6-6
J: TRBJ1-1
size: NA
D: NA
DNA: TGTGCCAGCAGTTACCAACAGCCCATGAACACTGAAGCTTTCTTT
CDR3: CASSYQQPMNTEAFF

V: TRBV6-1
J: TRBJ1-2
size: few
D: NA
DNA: TGTGCCAGCAAAAGGGAGCGCGTTGGGAACTATGGCTACACCTTC
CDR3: CASKRERVGNYGYTF

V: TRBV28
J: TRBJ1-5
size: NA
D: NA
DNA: TGTGCCAGCAGTCCCCAACAGAATCAGCCCCAGCATTTT
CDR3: CASSPQQNQPQHF

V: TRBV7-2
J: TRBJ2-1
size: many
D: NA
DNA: TGTGCCAGCAGCTCAGGGGTTCAGCAGTTCTTC
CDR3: CASSSGVQQFF

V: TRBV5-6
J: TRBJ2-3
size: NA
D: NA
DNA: TGTGCCAGCAGCTGGGGGGACAGCCAGGTAGTATTT
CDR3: CASSWGDSQVVF

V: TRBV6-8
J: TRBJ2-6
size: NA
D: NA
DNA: TGTGCCAGCAGTTACTCCCTATCCGGGGGGGCCAACGTCCTGACTTTC
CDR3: CASSYSLSGGANVLTF

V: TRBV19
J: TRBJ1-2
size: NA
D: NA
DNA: TGTGCCAGTAGTGCCTCGACTTCTGGCTACACCTTC
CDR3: CASSASTSGYTF

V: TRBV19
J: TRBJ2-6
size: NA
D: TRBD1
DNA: TGTGCCAGCGAACAGGGGTATACTGGGGCCAACGTCCTGACTTTC
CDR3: CASEQGYTGANVLTF

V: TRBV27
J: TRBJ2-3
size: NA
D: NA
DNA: TGTGCCAGCAGTTCTCTCCAAGGGGCCGGCGATACGCAGTATTTT
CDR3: CASSSLQGAGDTQYF

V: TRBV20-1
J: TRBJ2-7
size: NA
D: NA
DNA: TGCAGTGCTAGAGATTTCAGGAGCTCCTACGAGCAGTACTTC
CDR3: CSARDFRSSYEQYF

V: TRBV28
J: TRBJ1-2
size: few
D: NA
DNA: TGTGCCAGCAGCTACTCAGGGGTCACGAACTATGGCTACACCTTC
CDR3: CASSYSGVTNYGYTF

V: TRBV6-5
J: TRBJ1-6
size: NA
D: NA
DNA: TGTGCCAGCAGTTACTCACGGGTCCCTAATTCACCCCTCCACTTT
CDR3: CASSYSRVPNSPLHF

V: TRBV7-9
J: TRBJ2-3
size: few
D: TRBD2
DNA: TGTGCCAGCAGCTTAAGGGGGGCGCGACTAGCGAGCCCCACGGGTGATACGCAGTATTTT
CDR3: CASSLRGARLASPTGDTQYF

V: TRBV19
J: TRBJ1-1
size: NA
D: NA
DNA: TGTGCCAGTAAGGGGTGGCGACCTGAAGCTTTCTTT
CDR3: CASKGWRPEAFF